This TCR beta chain is from a study of blood T cell repertoires in COVID-19. Overall study: Italy, Spain and the United States were the sources of the convalescent and acute COVID-19 samples. Sample material is recorded as cDNA or gDNA derived from T cells, B-cell-depleted T cells, or PBMCs.

The CDR3 covers 19 residues. V lost 3 bases and J lost 10; bases outside the gene matches: 26. CDR1 LGHDT and CDR2 YNNKEL come from the germline V gene (reference sequence). TCRdb keeps only in-frame clones here, not all; method: immunoSEQ multiplex PCR. The sample yields 380,000 or so clones, 81% seen once. This sequence joins TRBV3-1 (or the pseudogene TRBV3-2) and TRBJ1-1; 7 bases line up with TRBD1. The sequenced material came from peripheral blood. The origin of this receptor is a human donor with acute or convalescent COVID-19. The donor label of this sample is uncertain. The CDR3 loop reads CASSHAYGRQGLAAGGAFF. The CDR3 DNA follows: TGTGCCAGCAGCCACGCATATGGGCGCCAGGGGCTAGCCGCAGGGGGAGCTTTCTTT.